Following are 15 T cell receptor beta chains from one sample sequenced in a study of spatial heterogeneity in lung cancer. TCRdb reanalysed the 5' RACE reads using MiXCR and keeps one entry per CDR3 protein. Of 40,000 to 45,000 distinct CDR3 sequences in the sample, 6% to 7.5% were seen once. Described time point: sample taken at primary tumor resection. From tumor, nontumor lung or frozen PBMC, whole RNA was taken unsorted for sequencing. The sequencing here drew on PBMCs, taken at surgery. The receptors derive from a female donor with early-stage non-small cell lung cancer.

The genes are TRBV10-2 and TRBJ1-3; TRBD1 is a possible D gene (5 bases). This CDR3 has 14 amino acids. The V and J ends lost 4 bases and 0 bases respectively, with 7 bases between them. CDR1 and CDR2 (germline): WSHSY, SAAADI. CDR3 sequence reads: CASSGQISGNTIYF. CDR3 in DNA: TGCGCCAGCAGTGGACAGATCTCTGGAAACACCATATATTTT.

This chain connects TRBV12-5 to TRBJ2-5; no firm D call. Trimming left V 6 bases short and J 4 bases short, with 12 bases between. The CDR3 is made up of 13 amino acids. Germline V gives CDR1 LGHNT, CDR2 FRNRAP. The CDR3 bases are TGTGCTAGTGGGCCCGATTGGGGAGAGACCCAGTACTTC. This encodes CASGPDWGETQYF.

This clonotype was recorded at least ten times. The chain is built from TRBV10-2 and TRBJ2-4, with D maybe TRBD1 (5 bases). V lost 2 bases to trimming and J lost 5 bases, with 7 bases between them. Germline CDR1 and CDR2: WSHSY and SAAADI. The CDR3 loop spans 13 amino acids. The CDR3 reads CASSEQGQNIQYF. The CDR3, as DNA: TGCGCCAGCAGTGAGCAGGGTCAAAACATTCAGTACTTC.

This clonotype was observed many times. The CDR3 loop reads CASSLTGNSYNEQFF. In DNA, the CDR3 is TGTGCCAGCAGCTTGACAGGTAACTCCTACAATGAGCAGTTCTTC. The V gene is TRBV3-1, the J gene TRBJ2-1, with D possibly being TRBD1 (6 bases). The CDR3 runs 15 residues. Germline assignment: CDR1 LGHDT and CDR2 YNNKEL (reference sequence). Trimming removed 5 bases from V and 0 bases from J, with 11 bases in between.

The chain has TRBV3-1 and TRBJ2-7; 7 bases match TRBD1. V shed 2 bases, J shed 6 bases, and the junction held 10 bases outside the gene matches. Germline assignment: CDR1 LGHDT and CDR2 YNNKEL (reference sequence). This CDR3 region has 15 residues. CDR3 loop: CASSQPTGLGSEQYF. For the CDR3, the DNA is TGTGCCAGCAGCCAACCGACAGGGTTGGGATCCGAGCAGTACTTC.

This clonotype was detected ten times or more. The chain joins TRBV3-1 to TRBJ2-6, with D possibly matching TRBD2 (6 bases). CDR3 length: 18 residues. Trimming pared 0 bases from V and 4 bases from J, leaving 16 bases between. The germline gives CDR1 LGHDT, CDR2 YNNKEL (reference sequence). CDR3 sequence: CASSQDGGVLYGANVLTF. CDR3 nucleotides: TGTGCCAGCAGCCAAGATGGCGGGGTGCTATACGGGGCCAACGTCCTGACTTTC.

This clonotype was recorded at least ten times. This chain joins TRBV6-1 and TRBJ1-6; weak D call: TRBD1 (5 bases). CDR3 length: 13 amino acids. Germline V CDR1 and CDR2: MNHNS, SASEGT. V was pared by 10 bases and J by 10 bases, with 17 bases between. Here the CDR3 reads CAIRDGALSPLHF. Written as DNA, the CDR3 is TGTGCCATCCGAGATGGGGCTTTGTCACCCCTCCACTTT.

This clonotype has ten or more counts. This chain links TRBV20-1 with TRBJ1-2; possible D gene TRBD1, 5 bases. The CDR3 length is 13 residues. V lost 4 bases and J lost 5, with 14 bases in between. Looked up from germline, CDR1 is DFQATT and CDR2 is SNEGSKA (reference sequence). The CDR3 nucleotides read TGCAGTGCTACACAGGTCCCGTTATATGGCTACACCTTC. This encodes CSATQVPLYGYTF.

This clonotype came up many times. The V gene is TRBV6-5, the J gene TRBJ1-6; D not resolved. V was pared by 5 bases and J by 6 bases, with 5 bases between. Germline V gene data show CDR1 as MNHEY and CDR2 as SVGAGI. This CDR3 has 12 residues. The CDR3 loop reads CASSNGNSPLHF. The DNA of the CDR3 is TGTGCCAGCAGTAATGGTAATTCACCCCTCCACTTT.

The V gene is TRBV6-5, the J gene TRBJ1-2, with unresolved D. Per germline, CDR1 MNHEY and CDR2 SVGAGI. Trimming took 5 bases from V and 2 from J, leaving 18 bases between them. The CDR3 covers 16 residues. The CDR3 loop reads CASSRNKDPGNYGYTF. In DNA form, the CDR3 reads TGTGCCAGCAGTAGGAACAAGGACCCCGGGAACTATGGCTACACCTTC.

This chain links TRBV6-5 with TRBJ1-1, with 12 bases aligning to TRBD1. The CDR3 is 14 residues long. Germline CDR1 MNHEY, CDR2 SVGAGI. Trimming cost V 5 bases and J 7 bases; bases outside gene matches: 5. This CDR3 reads CASSRDRGLLEAFF. CDR3 DNA: TGTGCCAGCAGTAGGGACAGGGGGCTGCTTGAAGCTTTCTTT.

At least ten counts were recorded for this clonotype. This chain links TRBV20-1 with TRBJ1-5; possible D gene TRBD1, 5 bases. Germline V gives CDR1 DFQATT, CDR2 SNEGSKA (reference sequence). The CDR3 runs to 15 residues. V was shortened by 0 bases and J by 3 bases, with 12 bases between the two germline ends. This chain's CDR3 is CSARESGALNQPQHF. CDR3 coding DNA: TGCAGTGCTAGAGAAAGCGGGGCTCTCAATCAGCCCCAGCATTTT.

In its sample, this clonotype is medium-sized. The V and J genes are TRBV20-1 and TRBJ2-7; tentative D call: TRBD1 (6 bases). This CDR3 comprises 16 residues. With 0 bases removed from V and 3 bases from J, the gap between germline ends came to 18 bases. Germline V gene data show CDR1 as DFQATT and CDR2 as SNEGSKA (reference sequence). The CDR3 here is CSARDRGGAGVYEQYF. In DNA, the CDR3 is TGCAGTGCTAGAGATAGGGGTGGGGCAGGGGTCTACGAGCAGTACTTC.

This clonotype was counted many times. The chain carries TRBV14 and TRBJ2-1; 8 bases match TRBD1. Germline V gene lookup returns CDR1 SGHDN and CDR2 FVKESK. V was pared by 4 bases and J by 12 bases, with 8 bases of the junction left unmatched. CDR3 length: 13 residues. The CDR3 region has the DNA TGTGCCAGCAGCCTTTTGACAGGGGCTGCGCAGTTCTTC. It translates to CASSLLTGAAQFF.

The rearrangement joins TRBV12-5 to TRBJ1-3; no reliable D call. This CDR3 is 16 amino acids long. Trimming removed 6 bases from V and 2 bases from J, with 17 bases in between. CDR1 is LGHNT and CDR2 is FRNRAP in the germline V gene. The chain's CDR3 is CASGPPGYGTGNTIYF. The DNA for the CDR3 is TGTGCTAGTGGCCCCCCAGGATATGGGACTGGAAACACCATATATTTT.